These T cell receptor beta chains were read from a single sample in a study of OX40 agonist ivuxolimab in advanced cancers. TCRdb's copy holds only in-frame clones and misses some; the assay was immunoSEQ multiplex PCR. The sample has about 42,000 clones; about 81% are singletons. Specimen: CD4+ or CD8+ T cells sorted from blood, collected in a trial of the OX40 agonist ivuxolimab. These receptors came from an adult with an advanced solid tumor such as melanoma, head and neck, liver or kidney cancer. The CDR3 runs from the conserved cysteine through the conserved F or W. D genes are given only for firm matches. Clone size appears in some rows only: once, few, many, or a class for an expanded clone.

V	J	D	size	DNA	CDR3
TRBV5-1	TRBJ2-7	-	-	TGCGCCAGCAGCTTGGGAGAGTGGGGGGGCGAAAGGTACGAGCAGTACTTC	CASSLGEWGGERYEQYF
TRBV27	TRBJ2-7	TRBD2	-	TGTGCCAGCAGTTCGGGGACTAGCGTAGCCTACGAGCAGTACTTC	CASSSGTSVAYEQYF
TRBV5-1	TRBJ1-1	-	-	TGCGCCAGCCGGGGGACATCTCATAACACTGAAGCTTTCTTT	CASRGTSHNTEAFF
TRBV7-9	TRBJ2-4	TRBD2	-	TGTGCCAGCAGCCTGACTAGCGGGGTCCAAAACATTCAGTACTTC	CASSLTSGVQNIQYF
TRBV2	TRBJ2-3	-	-	TGTGCCAGCAGTGAGGGGGCAGATACGCAGTATTTT	CASSEGADTQYF
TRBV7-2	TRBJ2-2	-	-	TGTGCCAGCAGCTTAACCGGGGCGGCCGGGGAGCTGTTTTTT	CASSLTGAAGELFF
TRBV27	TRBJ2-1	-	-	TGTGCCAGCAGTCCCCTTGGATGGGGTGAGCAGTTCTTC	CASSPLGWGEQFF
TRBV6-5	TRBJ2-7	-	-	TGTGCCAGCAGTAGTCCAGCTACCTACGAGCAGTACTTC	CASSSPATYEQYF
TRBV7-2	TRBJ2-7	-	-	TGTGCCAGCAGCTTTGCCGGTGTCAGGGGTTTAGGCGAGCAGTACTTC	CASSFAGVRGLGEQYF
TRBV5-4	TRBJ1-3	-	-	TGTGCCAGCAGCTCCCGACAGAACTCTGGAAACACCATATATTTT	CASSSRQNSGNTIYF
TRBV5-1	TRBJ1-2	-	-	TGCGCCAGCAGCCCGGACGGAAACTATGGCTACACCTTC	CASSPDGNYGYTF
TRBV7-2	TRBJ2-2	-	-	TGTGCCAGGGCCGGGACTGCGAACACCGGGGAGCTGTTTTTT	CARAGTANTGELFF
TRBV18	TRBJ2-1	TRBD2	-	TGTGCCAGCTCACCAGGGTTGGCTAGCGGGAGGGCTGTCCCCTACAATGAGCAGTTCTTC	CASSPGLASGRAVPYNEQFF
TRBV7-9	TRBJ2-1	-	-	TGTGCCAGCAGCTCGAGTGCCTTCTGGGGGCAGTTCTTC	CASSSSAFWGQFF
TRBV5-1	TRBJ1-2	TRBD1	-	TGCGCCAGCAGCTCACCGACAGGGGCTGAGAACTATGGCTACACCTTC	CASSSPTGAENYGYTF
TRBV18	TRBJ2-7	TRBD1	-	TGTGCCAGCTCACCAAAATCCCGGGACAGGGGTGGGGCGCAGTACTTC	CASSPKSRDRGGAQYF
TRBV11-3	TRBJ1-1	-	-	TGTGCCAGCAGCTTCATGGGTTTGAACACTGAAGCTTTCTTT	CASSFMGLNTEAFF
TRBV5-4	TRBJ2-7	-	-	TGTGCCAGCAGCACCAACCGGGGGTGGGACCCGGGGGAGCAGTACTTC	CASSTNRGWDPGEQYF
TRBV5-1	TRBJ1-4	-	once	TGCGCCAGCAGCTTGTCGCCAGTAGAAAAACTGTTTTTT	CASSLSPVEKLFF
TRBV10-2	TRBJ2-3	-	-	TGCGCCAGCGGGCGGGTAGGAGATACGCAGTATTTT	CASGRVGDTQYF
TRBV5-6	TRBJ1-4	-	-	TGTGCCAGCAGCTTGGCGGGCCAGGGAGTCCACCATAATGAAAAACTGTTTTTT	CASSLAGQGVHHNEKLFF
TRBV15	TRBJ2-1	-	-	TGTGCCACCAGCCTTACGTTGGTCGACAATGAGCAGTTCTTC	CATSLTLVDNEQFF
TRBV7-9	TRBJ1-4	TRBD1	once	TGTGCCAGCAGCTTGAAGGACAGGTGGAATGAAAAACTGTTTTTT	CASSLKDRWNEKLFF
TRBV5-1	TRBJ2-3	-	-	TGCGCCAGCAGTCGTAGGATTTCAGATACGCAGTATTTT	CASSRRISDTQYF
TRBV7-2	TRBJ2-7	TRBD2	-	TGTGCCAGCAGCTTAGGGTGGGTAGGGCTAGCGGGGGGCTACGAGCAGTACTTC	CASSLGWVGLAGGYEQYF
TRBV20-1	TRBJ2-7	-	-	TGCAGTGCCCACCGGGGACGGGAGCAGTACTTC	CSAHRGREQYF
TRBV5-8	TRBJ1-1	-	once	TGTGCCAGCAGCTTGAGGGCAGTCTTGAACACTGAAGCTTTCTTT	CASSLRAVLNTEAFF
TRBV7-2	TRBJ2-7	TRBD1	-	TGTGCCAGCAGACGGGACAGGGGTATCTACGAGCAGTACTTC	CASRRDRGIYEQYF
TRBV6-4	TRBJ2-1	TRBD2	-	TGTGCCAGCAGTGACTCGGGGGGGACTAGCCCTACCGATTACAATGAGCAGTTCTTC	CASSDSGGTSPTDYNEQFF
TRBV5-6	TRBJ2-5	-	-	TGTGCCAGCAGCTTGGACAGGGTCGAGACCCAGTACTTC	CASSLDRVETQYF
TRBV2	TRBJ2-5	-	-	TGTGCCAGCAGCCAGCAGGAGACCCAGTACTTC	CASSQQETQYF
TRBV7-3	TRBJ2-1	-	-	TGTGCCAGCAGCTTAGGGAATGAGCAGTTCTTC	CASSLGNEQFF
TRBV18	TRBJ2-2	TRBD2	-	TGTGCCAGCTCAAGCAGGGCTAGCGGGACGAACACCGGGGAGCTGTTTTTT	CASSSRASGTNTGELFF
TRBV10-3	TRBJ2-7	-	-	TGTGCCATCAGAAAAGACGGGAGCTCCTACGAGCAGTACTTC	CAIRKDGSSYEQYF
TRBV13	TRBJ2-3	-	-	TGTGCCAGCAGCTTAAAAAGTGCGGATACGCAGTATTTT	CASSLKSADTQYF